These 20 T cell receptor beta chains originate from one sample sequenced in a study of blood T cell repertoires in COVID-19. Method: immunoSEQ multiplex PCR; TCRdb's copy keeps in-frame clones and lacks some. The sample yields 70,000 or so clones, around nine tenths seen once. The material sequenced was peripheral blood. These receptors were collected from a human donor in a cohort sampled during active COVID-19.

J is TRBJ1-1 and V is TRBV5-1, with TRBD1 as a possible D gene (5 bases). V dropped 5 bases and J dropped 4 bases, with 18 bases sitting between them. Germline CDR1 SGHRS, CDR2 YFSETQ. The CDR3 length is 15 residues. CDR3 nucleotides: TGCGCCAGCAGAAAAGACACAGCCCAGGGCACTGAAGCTTTCTTT. It translates to CASRKDTAQGTEAFF.

The rearrangement uses TRBV19 and TRBJ2-1, with D possibly TRBD1 on 5 matching bases. V was clipped by 6 bases and J by 4 bases, with 13 bases between them. The CDR3 runs 14 residues. Germline CDR1 is LNHDA and CDR2 is SQIVND (reference sequence). CDR3 loop: CASSTSGQYNEQFF. CDR3 coding DNA: TGTGCCAGTAGCACTTCTGGACAATACAATGAGCAGTTCTTC.

This chain uses TRBV29-1 with TRBJ2-1; D possibly corresponds to TRBD2 (7 bases). Germline V CDR1 and CDR2: SQVTM, ANQGSEA. CDR3 length equals 19 residues. V lost 4 bases and J lost 7, with 32 bases in between. This CDR3 is CSVAPGHLGTSRGGNEQFF. The CDR3 region has the DNA TGCAGCGTTGCCCCGGGACACCTAGGTACGAGTCGCGGGGGAAATGAGCAGTTCTTC.

The CDR3 DNA sequence: TGTGCCAGCAGCCCCGGACTAGCGGGGGTGTGGACCGGGGAGCTGTTTTTT. Translating gives CASSPGLAGVWTGELFF. V and J are TRBV7-9 and TRBJ2-2, with 13 bases that match TRBD2. CDR1 and CDR2 (germline): SEHNR, FQNEAQ (reference sequence). V shed 5 bases, J shed 5 bases, and the junction held 8 bases outside the gene matches. CDR3 length equals 17 residues.

The chain couples TRBV2 to TRBJ1-3, with D unclear. The CDR3 extends over 14 amino acids. Trimming took off 11 bases at V and 2 bases at J, with 16 bases between the two ends. Germline V gene lookup returns CDR1 SNHLY and CDR2 FYNNEI. CDR3 residues: CAYSWATAGNTIYF. CDR3 coding DNA: TGTGCCTACTCGTGGGCAACTGCTGGAAACACCATATATTTT.

V and J are TRBV5-1 and TRBJ2-3; D possibly corresponds to TRBD2 (6 bases). This CDR3 spans 17 amino acids. Trimming left V 4 bases short and J 4 bases short, with 22 bases between. The germline CDR1 and CDR2 sequences are SGHRS and YFSETQ. CDR3 sequence (DNA): TGCGCCAGCAGCCTGCCGGAAGGGAGGCCGGGGGCAGATACGCAGTATTTT. Encoded protein: CASSLPEGRPGADTQYF.

In its sample, this clone was seen once. The V call is TRBV15, the J call TRBJ2-1; 13 bases are a match to TRBD2. J lost 8 bases, V lost 3 bases, and 7 bases had no gene match. The germline V gene has CDR1 LNHNV and CDR2 YYDKDF (reference sequence). This CDR3 spans 16 amino acids. DNA for the CDR3: TGTGCCACCAGCAGTTCACTAGCGGGAGGGCCGGATGAGCAGTTCTTC. This codes for CATSSSLAGGPDEQFF.

The genes are TRBV2 and TRBJ2-7; 8 nucleotides agree with TRBD1. The CDR3 consists of 15 residues. The junction had 13 bases not matched to a gene; V was cut back by 9 bases and J by 3 bases. Germline V gene sequence: CDR1 SNHLY, CDR2 FYNNEI. The CDR3 loop is CASSGQDDVGYEQYV. In DNA form, the CDR3 reads TGTGCCAGTTCGGGACAGGACGACGTGGGCTACGAGCAGTACGTC.

This clone showed up just once. J is TRBJ1-2 and V is TRBV19; 7 positions match TRBD1. This CDR3 spans 16 amino acids. With V trimmed by 5 bases and J by 0 bases, 9 bases remained unmatched. Per germline, CDR1 LNHDA and CDR2 SQIVND (reference sequence). CDR3 in DNA: TGTGCCAGTAGTGCCCAACAGGGGATGGCTAACTATGGCTACACCTTC. Protein sequence: CASSAQQGMANYGYTF.

The chain recombines TRBV4-2 with TRBJ2-7; 7 bases agree with TRBD2. The V and J ends lost 1 base and 9 bases, in that order; junction bases with no gene match: 9. Germline loops: CDR1 LGHNA, CDR2 YNFKEQ. This CDR3 has 14 residues. CDR3 amino acids: CASSQGGSGVGQYF. CDR3 bases: TGTGCCAGCAGCCAAGGAGGAAGCGGGGTCGGGCAGTACTTC.

This chain uses TRBV19 with TRBJ1-1; 9 bases match TRBD1. Germline values: CDR1 LNHDA, CDR2 SQIVND (reference sequence). V trimming: 4 bases; J trimming: 3 bases; junction bases outside the gene matches: 6. This CDR3 has 15 residues. CDR3 loop: CASSNLDRGHTEAFF. DNA of the CDR3: TGTGCCAGTAGTAACCTGGACAGGGGTCACACTGAAGCTTTCTTT.

The genes are TRBV20-1 and TRBJ1-2, with a possible D match to TRBD1 (6 bases). CDR1 is DFQATT, CDR2 SNEGSKA, per germline (reference sequence). The germline V and J ends were trimmed by 3 bases and 5 bases, with 7 bases remaining between them. The CDR3 has 11 amino acids. CDR3 DNA sequence: TGCAGTGCTAGTGGACAGTATGGCTACACCTTC. Translation: CSASGQYGYTF.

The chain carries TRBV3-1 (or the pseudogene TRBV3-2) and TRBJ2-1, with D possibly TRBD2 on 6 matching bases. The CDR3 has 18 residues. Trimming removed 4 bases from V and 5 bases from J, with 24 bases in between. CDR1 is LGHDT, CDR2 YNNKEL, per germline (reference sequence). The CDR3 DNA reads TGTGCCAGCAGCCGAGAACCAAACCCGGGACTGAAGAACAATGAGCAGTTCTTC. As protein: CASSREPNPGLKNNEQFF.

The genes are TRBV5-4 and TRBJ2-7, with 11 bases matching TRBD1. The CDR3 totals 13 residues. Trimming took 3 bases from V and 5 from J; bases not matched to a gene: 1. Germline lookup yields CDR1 SGHNT and CDR2 YYREEE (reference sequence). The CDR3 DNA is TGTGCCAGCAGCTGGACAGGGGGCAACGAGCAGTACGTC. It specifies CASSWTGGNEQYV.

The chain recombines TRBV7-9 with TRBJ2-5; the D gene is possibly TRBD2 (6 bases). V lost 2 bases and J 0 bases, leaving 22 bases between the germline ends. The CDR3 loop spans 19 amino acids. Germline assignment: CDR1 SEHNR and CDR2 FQNEAQ (reference sequence). Here the CDR3 reads CASSLIRLAGTWYQETQYF. The CDR3 nucleotides read TGTGCCAGCAGCTTAATTCGCCTCGCCGGGACTTGGTACCAAGAGACCCAGTACTTC.

This clone was seen once. This chain joins TRBV5-1 and TRBJ2-5, with 8 bases that match TRBD1. Germline V gene data show CDR1 as SGHRS and CDR2 as YFSETQ. V was pared by 4 bases and J by 2 bases, with 7 bases of the junction left unmatched. The length of the CDR3 is 15 residues. The CDR3 spells CASSLGQGDQETQYF. In DNA, the CDR3 is TGCGCCAGCAGCCTAGGACAGGGAGATCAAGAGACCCAGTACTTC.

The rearrangement links TRBV10-1 to TRBJ2-1; a weak D match, TRBD1 (6 bases). The CDR3 loop spans 15 amino acids. V lost 8 bases, J lost 2 bases, and 16 bases lay in between. Per germline, CDR1 WNHNN and CDR2 SYGVQD (reference sequence). The CDR3 coding sequence is TGCGCCAGCGGAGATACCGGGACAACCTACAATGAGCAGTTCTTC. This encodes CASGDTGTTYNEQFF.

The chain links TRBV7-9 to TRBJ1-3; D is possibly TRBD1 (5 bases). Trimming stripped 1 base from V and 4 bases from J, with 11 bases between. Germline lookup yields CDR1 SEHNR and CDR2 FQNEAQ (reference sequence). CDR3 length: 15 amino acids. CDR3: CASSLGGTTGNTIYF. The DNA for the CDR3 is TGTGCCAGCAGCTTAGGGGGCACTACCGGAAACACCATATATTTT.

The chain links TRBV2 to TRBJ2-5; no clear D gene. The length of the CDR3 is 12 residues. From germline, CDR1 is SNHLY and CDR2 FYNNEI. The V end was cut by 1 base, the J end by 7 bases, with 7 bases between. The CDR3 coding sequence is TGTGCCAGCAGTGAAGATATTTCGACCCAGTACTTC. It codes for CASSEDISTQYF.

The chain recombines TRBV19 with TRBJ2-5, with D possibly TRBD1 on 6 matching bases. CDR1 LNHDA and CDR2 SQIVND come from the germline V gene (reference sequence). V was trimmed by 6 bases and J by 3 bases, leaving 11 bases between them. This CDR3 has 13 amino acids. CDR3 in amino acids: CASRSWDKETQYF. DNA for the CDR3: TGTGCCAGTAGGAGTTGGGACAAAGAGACCCAGTACTTC.